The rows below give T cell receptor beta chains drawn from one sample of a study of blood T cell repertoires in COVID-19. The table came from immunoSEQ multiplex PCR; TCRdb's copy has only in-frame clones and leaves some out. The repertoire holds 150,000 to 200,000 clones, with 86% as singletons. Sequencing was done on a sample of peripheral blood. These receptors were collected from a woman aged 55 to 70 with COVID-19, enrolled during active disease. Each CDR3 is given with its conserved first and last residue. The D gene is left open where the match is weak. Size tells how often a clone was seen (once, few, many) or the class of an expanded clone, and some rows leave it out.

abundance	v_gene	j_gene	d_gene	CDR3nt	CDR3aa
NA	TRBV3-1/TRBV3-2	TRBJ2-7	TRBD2	TGTGCCAGCAGCCAGGGGCTAGCGGGAGTTTCCGAGCAGTACTTC	CASSQGLAGVSEQYF
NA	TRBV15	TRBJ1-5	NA	TGTGCCACCAGCAGAGATCGAGGGAACAATCAGCCCCAGCATTTT	CATSRDRGNNQPQHF
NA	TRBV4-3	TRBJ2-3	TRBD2	TGCGCCAGCAGCCAAGATCGCCTAGCGGTGGCAGATACGCAGTATTTT	CASSQDRLAVADTQYF
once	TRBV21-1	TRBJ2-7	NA	TGTGCCAGCATCCCCACCGACAGGGGGCGAGGGATCCGGAGCGAGCAGTACTTC	CASIPTDRGRGIRSEQYF
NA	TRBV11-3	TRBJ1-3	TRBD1	TGTGCCAGCAGCCCGAACAGGGGTGGAAACACCATATATTTT	CASSPNRGGNTIYF
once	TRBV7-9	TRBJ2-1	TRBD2	TGTGCCAGCAGCTTAGAGGGACTAGGGGGGTACAATGAGCAGTTCTTC	CASSLEGLGGYNEQFF
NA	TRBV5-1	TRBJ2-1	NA	TGCGCCAGCAGCCCGGGTGGTAATGAGCAGTTCTTC	CASSPGGNEQFF
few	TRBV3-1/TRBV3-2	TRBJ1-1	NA	TGTGCCAGCAGCCAAATTTCGACAGATGGATACACTGAAGCTTTCTTT	CASSQISTDGYTEAFF
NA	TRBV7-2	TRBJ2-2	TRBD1	TGTGCCAGCAGCTTACAGGGGGCGCGTACCGGGGAGCTGTTTTTT	CASSLQGARTGELFF
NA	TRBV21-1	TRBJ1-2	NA	TGTGCCAGCAGCAAATCTCGGACAGCAGTAGCCCTAGCTAACTATGGCTACACCTTC	CASSKSRTAVALANYGYTF
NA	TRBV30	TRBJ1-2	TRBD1	TGTGCCTGGAGTACCCGACAGGGAGGTGGCTACACCTTC	CAWSTRQGGGYTF
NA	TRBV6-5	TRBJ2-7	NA	TGTGCCATCGTAGAGGAGTTCGAGCAGTACTTC	CAIVEEFEQYF
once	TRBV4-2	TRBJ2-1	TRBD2	TGTGCCAGCAGCCGAGCGGGAGTAGGCAATGAGCAGTTCTTC	CASSRAGVGNEQFF
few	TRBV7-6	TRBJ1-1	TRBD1	TGTGCCAGCAGCTTACTCTTATCGGGACAGGGCTCTGAAGCTTTCTTT	CASSLLLSGQGSEAFF
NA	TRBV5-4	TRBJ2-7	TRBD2	TGTGCCACCAGACTAGCGGGACATTCCTACGAGCAGTACTTC	CATRLAGHSYEQYF
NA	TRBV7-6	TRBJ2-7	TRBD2	TGTGCCAGCAGCCTGACAGCGGGGAAAGGCAACGAGCAGTACTTC	CASSLTAGKGNEQYF
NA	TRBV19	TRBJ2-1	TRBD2	TGTGCCAGTAGTAGGCTAGCGGGATCTACCTACAATGAGCAGTTCTTC	CASSRLAGSTYNEQFF
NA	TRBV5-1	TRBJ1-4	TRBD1	TGCGCCAGCAGCCGCGCCAGGGGGCCCACTAATGAAAAACTGTTTTTT	CASSRARGPTNEKLFF
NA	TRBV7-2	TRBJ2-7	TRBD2	TGTGCCAGCAGCTCGGCTAGCGGGGCGTACGAGCAGTACTTC	CASSSASGAYEQYF
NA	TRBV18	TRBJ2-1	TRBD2	TGTGCCAGCTCACCACCGGGACTAGCGGGAGGTAATGAGCAGTTCTTC	CASSPPGLAGGNEQFF
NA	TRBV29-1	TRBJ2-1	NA	TGCAGCGTTGGGGTAGCCAGCTCCTACAATGAGCAGTTCTTC	CSVGVASSYNEQFF
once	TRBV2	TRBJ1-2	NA	TGTGCCAGCAGAACAGGACGGAGCTATGGCTACACCTTC	CASRTGRSYGYTF
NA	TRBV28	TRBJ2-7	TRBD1	TGTGCCAGCAGTTCCCCCCCTCGGACAGGGAATCCCTACGAGCAGTACTTC	CASSSPPRTGNPYEQYF
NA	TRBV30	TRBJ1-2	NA	TGTGCCTCTGGGTCAGGGATAATACCTAACTATGGCTACACCTTC	CASGSGIIPNYGYTF
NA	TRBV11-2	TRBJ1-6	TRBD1	TGTGCCAGCAGCGTTATCAGGGGGACAAATCGCCCTGGTTCACCCCTCCACTTT	CASSVIRGTNRPGSPLHF
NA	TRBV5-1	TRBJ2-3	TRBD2	TGCGCCAGCAGCTTGGGGCTAGCGGGCTCAGATACGCAGTATTTT	CASSLGLAGSDTQYF
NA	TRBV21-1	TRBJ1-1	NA	TGTGCCAGCAGCAAAGGTAGGCAGGAATCCTTTTCGAACACTGAAGCTTTCTTT	CASSKGRQESFSNTEAFF
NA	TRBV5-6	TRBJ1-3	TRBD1	TGTGCCAGCAGCTTTCCCGGACAGGGGGCTCGTGGAAACACCATATATTTT	CASSFPGQGARGNTIYF
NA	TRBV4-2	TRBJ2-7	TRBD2	TGTGCCAGCAGCCAATCACTAGCGTATTCCTACGAGCAGTACTTC	CASSQSLAYSYEQYF
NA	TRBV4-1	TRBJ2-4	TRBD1	TGCGCCAGCAGCCAACCCGGGACAGGCATTCAGTACTTC	CASSQPGTGIQYF
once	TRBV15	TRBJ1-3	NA	TGTGCCACCAGCAGGAATAGAGTTCCTTACTCTGGAAACACCATATATTTT	CATSRNRVPYSGNTIYF
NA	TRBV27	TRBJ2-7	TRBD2	TGTGCCAGCAGTTTTCTCAGCGGGAGCCACGAGCAGTACTTC	CASSFLSGSHEQYF